Presented here are 21 T cell receptor beta chains from one specimen sequenced in a study of shared clonotypes between healthy human individuals. Here immunoSEQ multiplex PCR was the method, and the copy in TCRdb shows in-frame clones only, minus some. There are around 2,000,000 clones in the sample; 85% to 95% occur only once, and roughly 0.13% lies in the top ten. Specimen: naive CD4+ T cells sorted from blood. Subset of the sample: CD45RA+ positively selected. The receptor set was obtained from a man in his late teens or twenties in good health.

The rearrangement uses TRBV19 and TRBJ2-3; D is unresolved. The V end was cut by 5 bases, the J end by 0 bases, with 12 bases between. In germline, CDR1 is LNHDA, CDR2 SQIVND (reference sequence). The CDR3 spans 15 residues. The DNA for the CDR3 is TGTGCCAGTAGTTCCGGCGGCACTAGCACAGATACGCAGTATTTT. The encoded protein is CASSSGGTSTDTQYF. The full variable domain, rest sourced from reference TRBV19 and TRBJ2-3, is DGGITQSPKYLFRKEGQNVTLSCEQNLNHDAMYWYRQDPGQGLRLIYYSQIVNDFQKGDIAEGYSVSREKKESFPLTVTSAQKNPTAFYLCASSSGGTSTDTQYFGPGTRLTVL.

The chain joins TRBV27 to TRBJ2-3; D unresolved. Germline loops: CDR1 MNHEY, CDR2 SMNVEV (reference sequence). V lost 3 bases to trimming and J lost 2 bases, with 6 bases between them. CDR3 length: 13 residues. The chain's CDR3 is CASSFVLTDTQYF. CDR3 bases: TGTGCCAGCAGTTTTGTCCTCACAGATACGCAGTATTTT.

This chain connects TRBV21-1 to TRBJ2-7; the DNA was not used to check the table's D call, TRBD1. TRBV21-1 is given as a pseudogene. The CDR3 runs 18 residues. CDR3 sequence reads: CASSKGSEDRLFTYEQYF. In DNA, the CDR3 is TGTGCCAGCAGCAAAGGATCGGAGGACAGGCTTTTTACCTACGAGCAGTACTTC.

V is TRBV18 and J is TRBJ1-2; possible D gene TRBD1, 6 bases. The germline gives CDR1 KGHSH, CDR2 LQKENI. CDR3 length: 17 residues. The V and J ends lost 1 base and 3 bases respectively, with 18 bases between them. CDR3 coding DNA: TGTGCCAGCTCACCACTTCCAGGTACAGGGATAGACTATGGCTACACCTTC. Its protein is CASSPLPGTGIDYGYTF.

The chain uses TRBV7-2 and TRBJ2-3; 9 nucleotides agree with TRBD2. Germline CDR1 is SGHTA and CDR2 is FQGNSA. The junction had 6 bases not matched to a gene; V was cut back by 1 base and J by 4 bases. The CDR3 is 16 residues long. CDR3 bases: TGTGCCAGCAGCTTAGTAGCGGGAGTAGGGGCAGATACGCAGTATTTT. It specifies CASSLVAGVGADTQYF.

The chain uses TRBV4-2 and TRBJ2-7; D perhaps matches TRBD1 (5 bases). Germline CDR1 and CDR2: LGHNA and YNFKEQ. Trimming removed 1 base from V and 2 bases from J, with 12 bases in between. This CDR3 is 15 amino acids long. DNA for the CDR3: TGTGCCAGCAGCCAAGTGACAGAGGCCCCCTACGAGCAGTACTTC. This encodes CASSQVTEAPYEQYF.

V gene TRBV5-1 combines with J gene TRBJ1-5; 8 nucleotides align to TRBD1. CDR3 length: 16 amino acids. V trimming: 4 bases; J trimming: 2 bases; junction bases outside the gene matches: 8. Germline V lookup: CDR1 SGHRS, CDR2 YFSETQ. CDR3 protein: CASSEGQAGGNQPQHF. CDR3 in DNA: TGCGCCAGCAGCGAGGGACAGGCGGGGGGCAATCAGCCCCAGCATTTT.

Comments on this clone: A much larger clone differs from this one at a single base, so this may be a read error. V gene TRBV6-5 combines with J gene TRBJ1-2, with D perhaps TRBD1 (6 bases). The CDR3 covers 13 residues. V was clipped by 5 bases and J by 4 bases, with 11 bases between them. The germline V gene has CDR1 MNHEY and CDR2 SVGAGI. CDR3: CASSLQGTYGYTF. In nucleotides, the CDR3 is TGTGCCAGCAGTCTACAGGGAACCTATGGCTACACCTTC.

The V gene is TRBV5-4, the J gene TRBJ2-1; D gene ambiguous. The CDR3 is 13 residues long. Germline CDR1 reads SGHNT; CDR2 reads YYREEE (reference sequence). V lost 4 bases and J 8 bases, leaving 13 bases between the germline ends. The CDR3 DNA sequence: TGTGCCAGCAGCCTATCTAGATTCGATGAGCAGTTCTTC. Protein sequence: CASSLSRFDEQFF.

This chain connects TRBV6-5 to TRBJ1-2, with D perhaps TRBD1 (5 bases). The length of the CDR3 is 13 residues. The V and J ends lost 9 bases and 4 bases respectively, with 15 bases between them. Germline V gene lookup returns CDR1 MNHEY and CDR2 SVGAGI. Here the CDR3 reads CASRFAGTYGYTF. DNA of the CDR3: TGTGCCAGTCGATTCGCAGGGACCTATGGCTACACCTTC.

J is TRBJ2-7 and V is TRBV6-5; 9 bases are a match to TRBD2. Trimming cost V 0 bases and J 3 bases; bases outside gene matches: 6. Germline loops: CDR1 MNHEY, CDR2 SVGAGI. The CDR3 is made up of 16 amino acids. CDR3 sequence (DNA): TGTGCCAGCAGTTACTCGACCGCTAGCGGGATCTACGAGCAGTACTTC. This codes for CASSYSTASGIYEQYF.

The genes are TRBV30 and TRBJ2-3, with 10 nucleotides matching TRBD2. V trimming: 0 bases; J trimming: 2 bases; junction bases outside the gene matches: 11. Germline V gene data show CDR1 as GTSNPN and CDR2 as SVGIG (reference sequence). The CDR3 has 18 residues. For the CDR3, the DNA is TGTGCCTGGAGTGTAAGTCCTAGCGGGAGCGTCCCCACAGATACGCAGTATTTT. Amino acid sequence: CAWSVSPSGSVPTDTQYF.

The CDR3 DNA reads as TGTGCCAGCAGCTTCGCACAGGGTCACGGGGAGCTGTTTTTT. Protein product: CASSFAQGHGELFF. The rearrangement links TRBV7-9 to TRBJ2-2; TRBD1 is a possible D gene (6 bases). The CDR3 has 14 amino acids. CDR1 is SEHNR and CDR2 is FQNEAQ in the germline V gene (reference sequence). Trimming pared 3 bases from V and 7 bases from J, leaving 12 bases between.

V is TRBV4-1 and J is TRBJ1-6; TRBD1 might be the D (5 bases). The V and J ends lost 0 bases and 6 bases respectively, with 15 bases between them. The CDR3 spans 17 residues. Germline loops: CDR1 MGHRA, CDR2 YSYEKL. CDR3 sequence reads: CASSQDRLGQSNSPLHF. The CDR3 nucleotides read TGCGCCAGCAGCCAAGATAGGTTGGGGCAGTCTAATTCACCCCTCCACTTT.

This clone was seen once. V usage is TRBV9 and J usage is TRBJ2-1; TRBD2 agrees at 10 bases. The V and J ends lost 0 bases and 7 bases, in that order; junction bases with no gene match: 7. This CDR3 spans 16 amino acids. Per the germline V gene, CDR1 is SGDLS and CDR2 is YYNGEE. CDR3 sequence reads: CASSVVSSGRGNEQFF. CDR3 in DNA: TGTGCCAGCAGCGTAGTATCTAGCGGGAGAGGGAATGAGCAGTTCTTC.

The rearrangement links TRBV30 to TRBJ2-7; tentative D call: TRBD1 (6 bases). This CDR3 is built from 14 residues. CDR1 and CDR2 (germline): GTSNPN, SVGIG (reference sequence). V was shortened by 1 base and J by 6 bases, with 16 bases between the two germline ends. This CDR3 is CAWSGYREMREQYF. The DNA of the CDR3 is TGTGCCTGGAGTGGTTACAGGGAGATGCGCGAGCAGTACTTC.

The chain carries TRBV5-4 and TRBJ1-1; 7 bases agree with TRBD1. Germline trimming cut 4 bases from V and 0 bases from J; bases unmatched to any gene: 9. Per germline, CDR1 SGHNT and CDR2 YYREEE (reference sequence). The CDR3 covers 16 residues. The CDR3 sequence: CASSPKTGSLNTEAFF. CDR3 in DNA: TGTGCCAGCAGCCCAAAGACAGGGTCTTTGAACACTGAAGCTTTCTTT.

This sequence joins TRBV20-1 and TRBJ2-4, with D possibly matching TRBD2 (6 bases). Germline V lookup: CDR1 DFQATT, CDR2 SNEGSKA (reference sequence). V was trimmed by 4 bases and J by 8 bases, leaving 9 bases between them. The CDR3 covers 11 residues. The CDR3 DNA follows: TGCAGTGCTACTGGGGAGGACATTCAGTACTTC. Residues: CSATGEDIQYF.

The chain carries TRBV7-9 and TRBJ1-2; 12 positions match TRBD1. CDR1 and CDR2 (germline): SEHNR, FQNEAQ (reference sequence). The CDR3 has 15 amino acids. The junction had 9 bases not matched to a gene; V was cut back by 5 bases and J by 8 bases. CDR3 amino acids: CASSVTGTGGRGYTF. CDR3 nucleotides: TGTGCCAGCAGCGTAACCGGGACAGGGGGCCGAGGCTACACCTTC.

CDR3 region: CASSVATRGSQETQYF. The DNA for the CDR3 is TGTGCCAGCAGCGTAGCTACCCGAGGGAGCCAAGAGACCCAGTACTTC. The chain combines TRBV9 with TRBJ2-5, with D perhaps matching TRBD2 (5 bases). CDR1 and CDR2 (germline): SGDLS, YYNGEE. The V end was cut by 0 bases, the J end by 1 base, with 13 bases between. This CDR3 region has 16 residues.

The chain combines TRBV18 with TRBJ2-1; 8 nucleotides align to TRBD2. The germline V gene encodes CDR1 KGHSH and CDR2 LQKENI. CDR3 length equals 15 residues. V was pared by 0 bases and J by 6 bases, with 4 bases of the junction left unmatched. The CDR3 DNA sequence: TGTGCCAGCTCACCACCGACGGGAGGGACCAATGAGCAGTTCTTC. Translation: CASSPPTGGTNEQFF.